Detailed here is one TCR beta chain. The antigen remains undetermined. Germline V gives CDR1 MNHNS, CDR2 SASEGT. V lost 3 bases, J lost 0 bases, and 2 bases stayed unmatched. The CDR3 length is 15 residues. This entry is derived from a study of tissue T cells after allogeneic stem cell transplantation. Study results and caveats: Anatomically similar tissues had similar TCR repertoires within each patient.

The protocol was immunoSEQ multiplex PCR, while the TCRdb copy is restricted to in-frame clones and leaves out a portion. The table has 25,000 or so clones, roughly nine tenths seen once; the top ten hold roughly 2%. The V call is TRBV6-1, the J call TRBJ1-3, with TRBD1 matching 7 bases. This material consisted of blood, taken before transplantation. This sequence was found in a male donor at least 60 years old who later had graft-versus-host disease after an allogeneic stem cell transplant. CDR3 DNA sequence: TGTGCCAGCAGTGATGGACAGGCCTCTGGAAACACCATATATTTT. It specifies CASSDGQASGNTIYF.